This T cell receptor beta chain comes out of a study of blood T cell repertoires in COVID-19. Background on the study: Whether acute or convalescent, the COVID-19 samples came from the United States, Italy and Spain.

This clone was observed a single time. The germline V gene encodes CDR1 MNHNS and CDR2 SASEGT. The CDR3 extends over 12 amino acids. Trimming pared 0 bases from V and 9 bases from J, leaving 6 bases between. Libraries were prepared by immunoSEQ multiplex PCR; TCRdb keeps only in-frame clonotypes and omits some of them. This sample has 310,000 or so clones, with around 90% found just once. The V gene is TRBV6-1, the J gene TRBJ1-5; D call uncertain. This TCR was sampled from a young man who had recovered from COVID-19. Sequencing was performed on peripheral blood. CDR3 sequence: CASSEARRPQHF. In DNA, the CDR3 is TGTGCCAGCAGTGAAGCGAGGCGGCCCCAGCATTTT.